The sequence of this TCR beta chain was determined in a study of shared clonotypes between healthy human individuals. Whole-study context: In total, the donors were a couple of women and a few men aged 18 to 49. General study points: Researchers sampled blood only, noting tissue repertoires likely differ.

Concerning this clone itself: Its antigen remains unidentified.

Sorted-subset replicate PCR reactions were performed with around 200 ng DNA, corresponding to 30,000 to 35,000 T cell genomes. Per the authors' pipeline: In the immunoSEQ data, sequences were junction-only and lacked quality scores, so filtering differed. Measured with immunoSEQ multiplex PCR; TCRdb has only the in-frame clones, and not every one. The DNA was the basis for D and trimming; V, J and clone size are from that table. The sample carries about 2,200,000 clones, about 93% recorded once. Naivety among CD8 cells was defined by CD45RO negativity and positive CCR7 selection, thereby excluding terminally differentiated effector memory CD45RA+ cells. The clonotype originates from a man younger than 30 in good health. Some clones in this sample may be carry-over from other donors' samples. What was sequenced was naive CD8+ T cells from PBMCs.

CDR3 sequence (DNA): TGTGCCAGCAGTTTATCCTCGCTAGCAGGCGAATGGGGCTATGGCTACACCTTC. Its translation: CASSLSSLAGEWGYGYTF. The V gene is TRBV28, the J gene TRBJ1-2; D gene unclear. In germline, CDR1 is MDHEN, CDR2 SYDVKM. The CDR3 extends over 18 amino acids. Trimming removed 1 base at V and 4 bases at J, with 22 bases between.